Below are 11 T cell receptor beta chains sequenced from a single sample in a study of CD8 T cells in ankylosing spondylitis. Study conclusions and caveats: Apparently characteristic of ankylosing spondylitis blood was a TCR beta motif (fewer than 10 highly homologous variants).

No cognate antigen is known for these TCRs. TCRdb called the 5' RACE reads again in MiXCR, with one record for every CDR3 protein. Found here are 220,000 or so distinct CDR3 sequences, around 17% of them singletons; the top ten hold about two fifths. Sequencing was performed on blood, either unsorted or a sorted T cell fraction (not recorded which). All receptors derive from a male donor with ankylosing spondylitis.

This clonotype was detected a few times. The V and J genes are TRBV3-1 and TRBJ2-7; D tentatively fits TRBD1 or TRBD2 (5 bases each). The germline V gene has CDR1 LGHDT and CDR2 YNNKEL (reference sequence). Trimming removed 3 bases from V and 3 bases from J, with 18 bases in between. This CDR3 spans 16 amino acids. The CDR3 DNA sequence: TGTGCCAGCAGCCACGAGGCTATGGGACCACTCTACGAGCAGTACTTC. This translates into CASSHEAMGPLYEQYF.

The rearrangement links TRBV24-1 to TRBJ2-3; D is uncertain. V was clipped by 3 bases and J by 6 bases, with 9 bases between them. Germline V gene data show CDR1 as KGHDR and CDR2 as SFDVKD. The CDR3 has 13 amino acids. The CDR3 DNA is TGTGCCACCAGTGATGCCGACGGGGATACGCAGTATTTT. Amino acid sequence: CATSDADGDTQYF.

This chain connects TRBV24-1 to TRBJ1-4; TRBD1 matches at 8 bases. Germline values: CDR1 KGHDR, CDR2 SFDVKD. The CDR3 covers 15 residues. The V and J ends lost 5 bases and 6 bases, in that order; junction bases with no gene match: 7. In DNA, the CDR3 is TGTGCCACCAGTGTCAACAGGGGGGGAGATGAAAAACTGTTTTTT. This translates into CATSVNRGGDEKLFF.

The genes are TRBV4-1 and TRBJ2-1; either TRBD1 or TRBD2 may fit D (5 bases each). CDR3 length: 17 residues. V was shortened by 2 bases and J by 1 base, with 15 bases between the two germline ends. The germline CDR1 and CDR2 sequences are MGHRA and YSYEKL. The CDR3 protein is CASSQLGGGGSYNEQFF. The CDR3 DNA sequence: TGCGCCAGCAGCCAACTTGGGGGTGGCGGTTCCTACAATGAGCAGTTCTTC.

This sequence joins TRBV7-9 and TRBJ2-3, with D possibly called TRBD1 or TRBD2 (5 bases each). The V end was cut by 5 bases, the J end by 0 bases, with 9 bases between. The germline V gene encodes CDR1 SEHNR and CDR2 FQNEAQ (reference sequence). This CDR3 has 14 residues. CDR3 nucleotides: TGTGCCAGCAGCCGGGACCTTAGCACAGATACGCAGTATTTT. It codes for CASSRDLSTDTQYF.

CDR3 sequence (DNA): TGCGCCAGCAGCCTTTGGACAGTGGGGGACACTGAAGCTTTCTTT. Translating it yields CASSLWTVGDTEAFF. The gene calls are TRBV5-1 and TRBJ1-1; TRBD1 is a possible D gene (6 bases). The CDR3 has 15 amino acids. Germline V gives CDR1 SGHRS, CDR2 YFSETQ. V lost 4 bases and J 3 bases, leaving 16 bases between the germline ends.

The table lists this clonotype with a few counts. V and J are TRBV4-2 and TRBJ1-3; weak D call: TRBD1 (6 bases). The germline gives CDR1 LGHNA, CDR2 YNFKEQ. This CDR3 region has 15 residues. Trimming took 1 base from V and 7 from J, leaving 14 bases between them. CDR3 residues: CASSQVGGGLNTIYF. The DNA for the CDR3 is TGTGCCAGCAGCCAAGTCGGAGGGGGACTGAACACCATATATTTT.

V is TRBV11-2 and J is TRBJ1-2; weak D call: TRBD1 (6 bases). V lost 0 bases and J 7 bases, leaving 21 bases between the germline ends. Germline V gives CDR1 SGHAT, CDR2 FQNNGV. The CDR3 runs to 17 residues. CDR3: CASSLESLAGVGGGYTF. The CDR3 DNA follows: TGTGCCAGCAGCTTAGAGAGCCTCGCAGGGGTCGGTGGTGGCTACACCTTC. Variable domain in full (rest from reference TRBV11-2 and TRBJ1-2): EAGVAQSPRYKIIEKRQSVAFWCNPISGHATLYWYQQILGQGPKLLIQFQNNGVVDDSQLPKDRFSAERLKGVDSTLKIQPAKLEDSAVYLCASSLESLAGVGGGYTFGSGTRLTVV.

The rearrangement uses TRBV13 and TRBJ2-3; D is possibly TRBD1 (6 bases). The CDR3 has 17 residues. Germline V gene data show CDR1 as PRHDT and CDR2 as FYEKMQ (reference sequence). Trimming took 5 bases from V and 4 from J, leaving 22 bases between them. The CDR3 coding sequence is TGTGCCAGCAGCGGTTTTGGTGTGAGGGGGTCCTCAGATACGCAGTATTTT. It specifies CASSGFGVRGSSDTQYF.

The chain couples TRBV28 to TRBJ2-1; D not certain. This CDR3 spans 16 amino acids. The germline V and J ends were trimmed by 4 bases and 3 bases, with 16 bases remaining between them. Germline loops: CDR1 MDHEN, CDR2 SYDVKM. The CDR3 sequence: CASSSTTGVHYNEQFF. The DNA of the CDR3 is TGTGCCAGCAGTTCCACGACTGGAGTCCACTACAATGAGCAGTTCTTC.

This clonotype was seen repeatedly, ten times or more. The genes are TRBV29-1 and TRBJ2-5; D is ambiguous. This CDR3 spans 13 amino acids. V lost 6 bases to trimming and J lost 1 base, with 12 bases between them. Germline V gene sequence: CDR1 SQVTM, CDR2 ANQGSEA. CDR3 loop: CSVKPGLQETQYF. The CDR3 nucleotides read TGCAGCGTGAAACCGGGTCTCCAAGAGACCCAGTACTTC.